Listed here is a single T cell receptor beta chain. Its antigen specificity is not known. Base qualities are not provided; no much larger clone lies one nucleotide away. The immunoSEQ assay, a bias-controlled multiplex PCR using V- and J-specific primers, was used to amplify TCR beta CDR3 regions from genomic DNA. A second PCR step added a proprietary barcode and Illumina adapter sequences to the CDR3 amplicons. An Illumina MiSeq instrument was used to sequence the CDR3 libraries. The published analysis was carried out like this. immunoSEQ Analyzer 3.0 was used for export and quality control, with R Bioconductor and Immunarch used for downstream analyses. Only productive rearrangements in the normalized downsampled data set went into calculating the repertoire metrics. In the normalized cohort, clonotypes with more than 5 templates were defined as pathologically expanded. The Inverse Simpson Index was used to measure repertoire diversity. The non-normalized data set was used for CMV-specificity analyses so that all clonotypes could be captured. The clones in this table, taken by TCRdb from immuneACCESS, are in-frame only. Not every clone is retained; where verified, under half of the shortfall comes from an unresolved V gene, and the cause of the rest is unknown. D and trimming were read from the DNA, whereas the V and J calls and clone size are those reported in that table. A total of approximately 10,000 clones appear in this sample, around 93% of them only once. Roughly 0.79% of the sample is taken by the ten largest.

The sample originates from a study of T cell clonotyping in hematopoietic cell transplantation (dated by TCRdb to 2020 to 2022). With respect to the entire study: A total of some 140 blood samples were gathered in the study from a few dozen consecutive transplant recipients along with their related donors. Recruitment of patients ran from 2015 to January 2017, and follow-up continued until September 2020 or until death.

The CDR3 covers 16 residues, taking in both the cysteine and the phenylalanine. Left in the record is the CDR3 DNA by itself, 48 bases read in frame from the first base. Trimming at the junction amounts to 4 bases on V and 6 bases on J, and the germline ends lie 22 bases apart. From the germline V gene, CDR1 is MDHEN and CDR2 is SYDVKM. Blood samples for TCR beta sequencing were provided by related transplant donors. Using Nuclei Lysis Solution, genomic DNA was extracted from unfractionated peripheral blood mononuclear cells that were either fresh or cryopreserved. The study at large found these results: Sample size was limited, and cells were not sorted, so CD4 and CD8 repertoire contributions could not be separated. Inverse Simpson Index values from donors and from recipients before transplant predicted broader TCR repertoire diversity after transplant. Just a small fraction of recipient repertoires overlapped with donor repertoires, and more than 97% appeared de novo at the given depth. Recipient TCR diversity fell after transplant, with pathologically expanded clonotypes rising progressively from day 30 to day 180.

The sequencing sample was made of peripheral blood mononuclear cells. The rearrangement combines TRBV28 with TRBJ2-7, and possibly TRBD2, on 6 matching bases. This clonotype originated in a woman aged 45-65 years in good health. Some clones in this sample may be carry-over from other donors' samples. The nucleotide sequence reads TGTGCCAGCAGTTCATGGGAGGACGGACTGGGGTTCGAGCAGTACTTC. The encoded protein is CASSSWEDGLGFEQYF.